The 5 T cell receptor beta chains listed next were all sequenced from one sample in a study of blood T cells in healthy people across ages. Using a J-beta primer mix together with a sample-barcoded 5' primer, a second PCR was run for about 7 to 12 cycles. TCRdb re-called the 5' RACE reads through MiXCR, storing one row per CDR3 protein. The sample holds about a million distinct CDR3 sequences, around two fifths seen once. Sequences were obtained from blood. All receptors come from a man between 18 and 35 years old in good health.

This clonotype has just a few counts. The genes are TRBV4-3 and TRBJ2-5, with 7 bases that match TRBD1. The germline gives CDR1 LGHNA, CDR2 YSLEER. This CDR3 contains 15 residues. The V segment lost 0 bases and the J segment 2 bases; nucleotides outside the gene matches: 3. Here the CDR3 DNA reads TGCGCCAGCAGCCAAGAGGGGACAGCACAAGAGACCCAGTACTTC. Encoded protein: CASSQEGTAQETQYF.

This clonotype was seen a handful of times. CDR3 loop: CASSKLSGVPGAKNIQYF. The CDR3 nucleotides read TGTGCCAGCAGCAAGCTTAGCGGGGTACCGGGGGCCAAAAACATTCAGTACTTC. This chain uses TRBV11-2 with TRBJ2-4; TRBD2 matches 8 bases. V lost 5 bases to trimming and J lost 1 base; unmatched junction nucleotides: 13. Germline V gene lookup returns CDR1 SGHAT and CDR2 FQNNGV. The CDR3 is 18 amino acids.

This clonotype was counted only a few times. J is TRBJ1-1 and V is TRBV6-5; the D is unclear. Germline V gene data show CDR1 as MNHEY and CDR2 as SVGAGI. Trimming pared 0 bases from V and 10 bases from J, leaving 6 bases between. CDR3 length: 11 amino acids. The CDR3 protein is CASSYSGIAFF. DNA of the CDR3: TGTGCCAGCAGTTACTCAGGGATAGCTTTCTTT.

This clonotype was counted only a few times. The rearrangement links TRBV11-3 to TRBJ2-3; 7 bases line up with TRBD2. This CDR3 region has 16 residues. Germline CDR1 is SGHNT and CDR2 is YENEEA. V gave up 4 bases and J gave up 0 bases; unmatched junction bases: 7. The chain's CDR3 is CASSSGGDSSTDTQYF. CDR3 nucleotides: TGTGCCAGCAGCTCGGGAGGAGATTCTAGCACAGATACGCAGTATTTT.

This clonotype was counted between two and nine times. The rearrangement uses TRBV5-1 and TRBJ1-1; no clear D gene. V lost 4 bases, J lost 0 bases, and 10 bases lay in between. The CDR3 sequence is 14 residues long. Germline V gives CDR1 SGHRS, CDR2 YFSETQ. The CDR3, as DNA: TGCGCCAGCAGCCCCGGGTGGGTGAACACTGAAGCTTTCTTT. It translates to CASSPGWVNTEAFF.